Presented here are 22 T cell receptor beta chains from one specimen sequenced in a study of PD-L1 blockade in urothelial cancer. The repertoire was sequenced with immunoSEQ multiplex PCR; TCRdb's copy has only in-frame clones and lacks some. The repertoire includes about 110,000 clones, about 85% of them detected once, and approximately 2.4% sits in the top ten. The sample here was PBMCs, taken around atezolizumab (anti-PD-L1) treatment. The receptors originated from a man in his fifties or sixties with urothelial cancer.

J is TRBJ2-2 and V is TRBV5-1; no reliable D call. Trimming shortened V by 4 bases and J by 3 bases, and 4 bases separated the two germline ends. Germline lookup yields CDR1 SGHRS and CDR2 YFSETQ. The CDR3 runs to 12 residues. CDR3 region: CASSPDTGELFF. DNA for the CDR3: TGCGCCAGCAGCCCAGACACCGGGGAGCTGTTTTTT.

The rearrangement joins TRBV6-5 to TRBJ1-5, with D perhaps TRBD1 (6 bases). In germline, CDR1 is MNHEY, CDR2 SVGAGI. The CDR3 is made up of 16 amino acids. Trimming took 0 bases from V and 2 from J, leaving 11 bases between them. The CDR3 is CASSYSRGGGNQPQHF. CDR3 bases: TGTGCCAGCAGTTACTCCCGAGGGGGTGGCAATCAGCCCCAGCATTTT.

V and J are TRBV18 and TRBJ2-1; the match to TRBD1 covers 8 bases. The V gene's germline CDR1 is KGHSH and CDR2 LQKENI. V shed 3 bases and J 5 bases; nucleotides not matched to a gene: 15. This CDR3 region has 18 residues. The CDR3 protein is CASSPLFIAGGSDNEQFF. CDR3 nucleotides: TGTGCCAGCTCACCCCTCTTTATTGCAGGGGGCAGCGACAATGAGCAGTTCTTC.

The rearrangement links TRBV27 to TRBJ2-1, with TRBD2 matching over 12 bases. Per the germline V gene, CDR1 is MNHEY and CDR2 is SMNVEV (reference sequence). CDR3 length: 15 residues. V lost 2 bases to trimming and J lost 11 bases; unmatched junction nucleotides: 7. The chain's CDR3 is CASSLIASGREKQFF. CDR3 DNA sequence: TGTGCCAGCAGTTTAATTGCTAGCGGGAGGGAAAAGCAGTTCTTC.

V gene TRBV19 combines with J gene TRBJ2-7; 12 bases line up with TRBD2. This CDR3 is 15 amino acids long. Germline CDR1 reads LNHDA; CDR2 reads SQIVND (reference sequence). Trimming cost V 4 bases and J 4 bases; bases outside gene matches: 5. The CDR3 loop is CASSTATSGSYEQYF. The CDR3 DNA is TGTGCCAGTAGTACGGCGACTAGCGGGAGTTACGAGCAGTACTTC.

DNA for the CDR3: TGTGCCAGCAGTGTCTATGACAGGCCTAATGAAAAACTGTTTTTT. Its protein product is CASSVYDRPNEKLFF. The rearrangement links TRBV27 to TRBJ1-4; D is possibly TRBD1 (6 bases). This CDR3 comprises 15 residues. The V end lost 5 bases, the J end lost 3 bases, and 13 bases lay between the germline ends. CDR1 is MNHEY, CDR2 SMNVEV, per germline (reference sequence).

The rearrangement joins TRBV5-1 to TRBJ1-5, with no clear D. CDR3 length: 13 amino acids. CDR1 is SGHRS, CDR2 YFSETQ, per germline. The ends were cut back, 0 bases at V and 5 bases at J, with 6 bases in the middle. CDR3 sequence reads: CASSLDADQPQHF. CDR3 in DNA: TGCGCCAGCAGCTTGGACGCGGATCAGCCCCAGCATTTT.

The CDR3 loop is CASSVGWGTYNEQFF. As DNA, the CDR3 is TGTGCCAGCAGCGTAGGGTGGGGCACCTACAATGAGCAGTTCTTC. The rearrangement uses TRBV9 and TRBJ2-1; maybe TRBD1 (5 bases). Trimming stripped 0 bases from V and 2 bases from J, with 9 bases between. CDR1 and CDR2 from the germline V gene are SGDLS and YYNGEE. The CDR3 sequence is 15 residues long.

The chain employs TRBV29-1 and TRBJ2-2; D is perhaps TRBD1 (6 bases). CDR1 and CDR2 (germline): SQVTM, ANQGSEA. The germline V and J ends were trimmed by 1 base and 5 bases, with 11 bases remaining between them. The length of the CDR3 is 14 residues. The CDR3 DNA is TGCAGCGTTGAAGCTCAGGGGCGGACCGGGGAGCTGTTTTTT. This gives the protein CSVEAQGRTGELFF.

This clone was counted a single time. The rearrangement uses TRBV19 and TRBJ1-1; 9 bases align to TRBD1. The junction had 6 bases not matched to a gene; V was cut back by 6 bases and J by 7 bases. Germline CDR1 reads LNHDA; CDR2 reads SQIVND (reference sequence). This CDR3 has 13 residues. DNA of the CDR3: TGTGCCAGTAGGGACAGGGGAGGGATTGAAGCTTTCTTT. Encoded protein: CASRDRGGIEAFF.

J is TRBJ1-4 and V is TRBV9; 11 nucleotides agree with TRBD1. The germline V gene has CDR1 SGDLS and CDR2 YYNGEE. J was trimmed by 7 bases and V by 5 bases; bases with no gene match: 1. The length of the CDR3 is 13 residues. The CDR3: CASSGQGAEKLFF. The CDR3 region has the DNA TGTGCCAGCAGTGGACAGGGGGCTGAAAAACTGTTTTTT.

CDR3 residues: CASSLGGHREQYF. DNA for the CDR3: TGTGCCAGCAGCTTGGGGGGACATAGGGAGCAGTACTTC. The chain links TRBV5-4 to TRBJ2-7; tentative D call: TRBD1 (6 bases). Germline assignment: CDR1 SGHNT and CDR2 YYREEE (reference sequence). V lost 0 bases, J lost 7 bases, and 11 bases lay in between. The CDR3 totals 13 residues.

This CDR3 is CATSRAGTGRANFF. The CDR3 DNA reads as TGTGCCACCAGCAGAGCTGGGACAGGGAGAGCTAACTTCTTC. This chain links TRBV15 with TRBJ2-1; the match to TRBD1 covers 9 bases. From germline, CDR1 is LNHNV and CDR2 YYDKDF (reference sequence). The V segment lost 1 base and the J segment 16 bases; nucleotides outside the gene matches: 11. CDR3 length equals 14 residues.

In DNA form, the CDR3 reads TGTGCCAGCAGCAAAGAAGCCAGGGGGGAGGATCTATACGAGCAGTACTTC. Translating it yields CASSKEARGEDLYEQYF. The V call is TRBV21-1, the J call TRBJ2-7; the table's D call TRBD1 went unverified against the DNA. TRBV21-1 has pseudogene status. The CDR3 is 17 amino acids.

The genes are TRBV5-4 and TRBJ2-1; D is uncertain. Looked up from germline, CDR1 is SGHNT and CDR2 is YYREEE (reference sequence). V was pared by 4 bases and J by 5 bases, with 10 bases between. The CDR3 is 13 residues long. This CDR3 is CASSLDINNEQFF. The CDR3 DNA sequence: TGTGCCAGCAGCCTCGACATAAACAATGAGCAGTTCTTC. Full variable domain (missing parts from reference TRBV5-4 and TRBJ2-1): ETGVTQSPTHLIKTRGQQVTLRCSSQSGHNTVSWYQQALGQGPQFIFQYYREEENGRGNFPPRFSGLQFPNYSSELNVNALELDDSALYLCASSLDINNEQFFGPGTRLTVL.

V is TRBV27 and J is TRBJ2-3, with 15 bases that match TRBD2. Germline V gene lookup returns CDR1 MNHEY and CDR2 SMNVEV (reference sequence). The ends lost 2 bases at V and 8 bases at J; junction bases unmatched: 11. CDR3 length: 18 amino acids. The CDR3 region has the DNA TGTGCCAGCAGTTTAGCCGGGACTAGCGGGAGGTGGTCAGTTACGCAGTATTTT. Translation gives CASSLAGTSGRWSVTQYF.

The rearrangement uses TRBV11-1 and TRBJ2-1; TRBD1 aligns across 8 bases. Germline loops: CDR1 SGHAT, CDR2 FQDESV (reference sequence). The J segment lost 5 bases and the V segment lost 1 base, leaving 10 bases of the junction unmatched. The CDR3 totals 17 residues. CDR3 sequence reads: CASSLGGGRGRDNEQFF. The CDR3 coding sequence is TGTGCCAGCAGCTTAGGGGGAGGCAGGGGGCGGGACAATGAGCAGTTCTTC. Variable domain in full (rest from reference TRBV11-1 and TRBJ2-1): EAEVAQSPRYKITEKSQAVAFWCDPISGHATLYWYRQILGQGPELLVQFQDESVVDDSQLPKDRFSAERLKGVDSTLKIQPAELGDSAMYLCASSLGGGRGRDNEQFFGPGTRLTVL.

The rearrangement joins TRBV4-2 to TRBJ2-7; 7 bases are shared with TRBD2. The CDR3 length is 16 residues. The trim removed 0 bases at V and 2 bases at J, leaving 7 bases unmatched. Germline values: CDR1 LGHNA, CDR2 YNFKEQ. CDR3 DNA sequence: TGTGCCAGCAGCCAAGATAGAAGCGGGGTTCCCTACGAGCAGTACTTC. It encodes CASSQDRSGVPYEQYF.

V and J are TRBV19 and TRBJ1-1; a possible D gene is TRBD1 (6 bases). V shed 5 bases and J shed 7 bases, with 14 bases lying between them. This CDR3 contains 13 residues. Germline CDR1 LNHDA, CDR2 SQIVND (reference sequence). In nucleotides, the CDR3 is TGTGCCAGTAGTGTAGGACAGTTTGGTGAAGCTTTCTTT. This encodes CASSVGQFGEAFF.

The J gene is TRBJ1-2, the V gene TRBV28; D might be TRBD1 (5 bases). Trimming shortened V by 3 bases and J by 4 bases, and 12 bases separated the two germline ends. CDR1 and CDR2 from the germline V gene are MDHEN and SYDVKM. The CDR3 has 14 residues. The CDR3 sequence is CASSLGQAVYGYTF. CDR3 DNA sequence: TGTGCCAGCAGTTTGGGGCAGGCCGTCTATGGCTACACCTTC.

The rearrangement links TRBV4-2 to TRBJ2-1; D ambiguous. The germline gives CDR1 LGHNA, CDR2 YNFKEQ. The CDR3 runs to 17 residues. V lost 1 base, J lost 6 bases, and 19 bases lay in between. For the CDR3, the DNA is TGTGCCAGCAGCCAAGTCGGAATAGCCCCCACTGGCAATGAGCAGTTCTTC. Its translation is CASSQVGIAPTGNEQFF.

This clone has more than one count but fewer than ten. This chain links TRBV28 with TRBJ1-5; 7 bases agree with TRBD1. In germline, CDR1 is MDHEN, CDR2 SYDVKM. The CDR3 is made up of 12 amino acids. CDR3 region: CSSGTENQPQHF. DNA of the CDR3: TGTTCCTCCGGGACAGAGAATCAGCCCCAGCATTTT.